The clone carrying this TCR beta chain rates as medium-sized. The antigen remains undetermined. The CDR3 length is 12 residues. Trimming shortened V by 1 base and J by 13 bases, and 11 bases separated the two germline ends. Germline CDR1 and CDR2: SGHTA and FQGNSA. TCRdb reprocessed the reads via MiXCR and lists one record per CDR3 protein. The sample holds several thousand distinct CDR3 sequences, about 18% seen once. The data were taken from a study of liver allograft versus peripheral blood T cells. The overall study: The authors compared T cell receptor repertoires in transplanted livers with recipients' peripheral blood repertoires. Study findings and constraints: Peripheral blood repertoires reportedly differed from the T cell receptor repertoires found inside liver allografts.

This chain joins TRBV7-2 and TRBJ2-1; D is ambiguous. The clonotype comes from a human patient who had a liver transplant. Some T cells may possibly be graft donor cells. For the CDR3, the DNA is TGTGCCAGCAGCTTAGGAACTTCTTTACAGTTCTTC. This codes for CASSLGTSLQFF.